A selection of T cell receptor beta chains follows, all from one sample in a study of blood T cell repertoires in COVID-19. Sequencing was performed with immunoSEQ multiplex PCR; in TCRdb, only in-frame clones are kept and a portion is missing. The sample gives 27,000 or so clones, about 91% of which show up once; about 17% is in the top ten. Source material: peripheral blood. The origin of the receptors is a human donor with active COVID-19. The donor label of this sample is uncertain. Each CDR3 is given with its conserved first and last residue. A D gene is named only where the DNA matches it firmly.

>.|TRBV5-6|TRBJ1-5
TGTGCCAGCAGCCCCCGGGTGTTTCCGAGCAATCAGCCCCAGCATTTT
CASSPRVFPSNQPQHF
>.|TRBV5-4|TRBJ2-7
TGTGCCAGCAGCTTAGGGGGGGGGACAGGCCTTAGGGAGCAGTACTTC
CASSLGGGTGLREQYF
>.|TRBV7-2|TRBJ1-3
TGTGCCAGCAGCTTAGAGAGGTTCTCTGGAAACACCATATATTTT
CASSLERFSGNTIYF
>.|TRBV7-9|TRBJ1-4
TGTGCCAGCAGTTCAGGGGCCGAGGGTGAAAAACTGTTTTTT
CASSSGAEGEKLFF
>TRBD1|TRBV2|TRBJ2-1
TGTGCCAGCAGTGCCGGGACAGGGAAAAATGAGCAGTTCTTC
CASSAGTGKNEQFF
>TRBD2|TRBV28|TRBJ2-2
TGTGCCAGCAGTTCGTCGGGACTAGCGGGAGGGCCGACCGGGGAGCTGTTTTTT
CASSSSGLAGGPTGELFF
>.|TRBV28|TRBJ1-5
TGTGCCAGCAGTTTGACACAGGCCAATCAGCCCCAGCATTTT
CASSLTQANQPQHF
>TRBD1|TRBV18|TRBJ2-6
TGTGCCAGCTCAGACCAGGGGGCGCGGGGGGCCAACGTCCTGACTTTC
CASSDQGARGANVLTF
>TRBD2|TRBV10-3|TRBJ2-5
TGTGCCATCAGTCAGACTAGCGGGGGGGCCCAAGAGACCCAGTACTTC
CAISQTSGGAQETQYF
>.|TRBV12-5|TRBJ2-2
TGTGCTAGTGGTTTGCGGGGAACCGGGGAGCTGTTTTTT
CASGLRGTGELFF
>TRBD1|TRBV5-1|TRBJ1-1
TGCGCCAGCAGTTCTTCCGGGACAGGGAACACTGAAGCTTTCTTT
CASSSSGTGNTEAFF
>TRBD1|TRBV5-6|TRBJ2-7
TGTGCCAGCAGCTTCCAAACAGGGGCCTTCTACGAGCAGTACTTC
CASSFQTGAFYEQYF